The 22 T cell receptor beta chains below all came from one sample that was sequenced in a study of blood T cell repertoires in COVID-19. Assay: immunoSEQ multiplex PCR; the TCRdb copy retains only in-frame clones and omits some. The table has more than 200,000 clones, about four fifths seen once; the top ten hold about 9%. The source material was peripheral blood. These receptors all come from a man at least 80 years old with acute or convalescent COVID-19.

This rearrangement joins TRBV28 to TRBJ2-7, with TRBD1 identical over 9 bases. The CDR3 is 15 amino acids. With V trimmed by 5 bases and J by 4 bases, 9 bases remained unmatched. Germline CDR1 MDHEN, CDR2 SYDVKM. CDR3 nucleotide sequence: TGTGCCAGCAGTCCCAACAGGGGGCGCCCTTACGAGCAGTACTTC. The encoded protein is CASSPNRGRPYEQYF.

This chain joins TRBV12-3 or TRBV12-4 and TRBJ1-1; no definite D call. This CDR3 is 13 amino acids long. With 2 bases removed from V and 6 bases from J, the gap between germline ends came to 10 bases. The CDR3 protein is CASSLSPSAEAFF. The CDR3 region has the DNA TGTGCCAGCAGTTTAAGCCCGTCCGCTGAAGCTTTCTTT.

This clone has just one count. The rearrangement joins TRBV7-3 to TRBJ2-7; TRBD2 matches 9 bases. The CDR3 length is 15 residues. Germline CDR1 is SGHTA and CDR2 is FQGTGA. Trimming took 2 bases from V and 2 from J; bases not matched to a gene: 4. The CDR3 coding sequence is TGTGCCAGCAGCTTAGACCTAGCGGGGCCCTACGAGCAGTACTTC. Its translation: CASSLDLAGPYEQYF.

This clone was seen only once. The CDR3 bases are TGTGCCAGCAGAAAGGGACATACCAATGAAAAACTGTTTTTT. Its translation: CASRKGHTNEKLFF. This chain connects TRBV28 to TRBJ1-4; tentative D call: TRBD1 (6 bases). Germline loops: CDR1 MDHEN, CDR2 SYDVKM. The CDR3 is 14 amino acids. The V and J ends lost 6 bases and 5 bases respectively, with 13 bases between them.

The CDR3 sequence is CATSDFGTGGAGANVLTF. The CDR3 region has the DNA TGTGCCACCAGTGATTTTGGGACAGGGGGTGCTGGGGCCAACGTCCTGACTTTC. The chain uses TRBV24-1 and TRBJ2-6; 11 bases match TRBD1. The CDR3 contains 18 residues. CDR1 and CDR2 from the germline V gene are KGHDR and SFDVKD. With V trimmed by 1 base and J by 2 bases, 3 bases remained unmatched.

The rearrangement joins TRBV20-1 to TRBJ1-1; D is unclear. CDR1 is DFQATT, CDR2 SNEGSKA, per germline (reference sequence). Trimming took 3 bases from V and 7 from J, leaving 9 bases between them. This CDR3 is 11 amino acids long. The CDR3 loop is CSARFSLEAFF. In nucleotides, the CDR3 is TGCAGTGCTAGGTTTTCCCTTGAAGCTTTCTTT.

The V call is TRBV19, the J call TRBJ1-6; the match to TRBD1 covers 7 bases. Losses at the gene ends were 6 bases for V and 7 bases for J; bases not matched to a gene: 9. This CDR3 has 15 residues. In germline, CDR1 is LNHDA, CDR2 SQIVND (reference sequence). In DNA form, the CDR3 reads TGTGCCAGTAGCCTCGGGCAGGGGGTAAATTCACCCCTCCACTTT. Protein product: CASSLGQGVNSPLHF.

The rearrangement joins TRBV7-9 to TRBJ2-5; 9 positions agree with TRBD2. J lost 4 bases, V lost 5 bases, and 2 bases had no gene match. The CDR3 length is 13 residues. In germline, CDR1 is SEHNR, CDR2 FQNEAQ (reference sequence). DNA for the CDR3: TGTGCCAGCAGCGCGACTAGCGGAGAGACCCAGTACTTC. The encoded protein is CASSATSGETQYF.

The chain joins TRBV24-1 to TRBJ1-2; D uncertain. V lost 9 bases, J lost 0 bases, and 7 bases lay in between. The CDR3 is made up of 12 amino acids. The germline gives CDR1 KGHDR, CDR2 SFDVKD. The DNA of the CDR3 is TGTGCCACCTCTTTCTCTAACTATGGCTACACCTTC. Translating it yields CATSFSNYGYTF.

This chain joins TRBV5-1 and TRBJ1-6, with 12 positions matching TRBD1. Germline trimming cut 4 bases from V and 9 bases from J; bases unmatched to any gene: 2. This CDR3 contains 14 residues. The V gene's germline CDR1 is SGHRS and CDR2 YFSETQ. CDR3 in DNA: TGCGCCAGCAGCCGGGACAGGGGGCTTTCACCCCTCCACTTT. Translation gives CASSRDRGLSPLHF.

The chain couples TRBV19 to TRBJ1-1; D perhaps matches TRBD1 (6 bases). CDR1 and CDR2 (germline): LNHDA, SQIVND (reference sequence). The CDR3 is 12 residues long. Trimming pared 10 bases from V and 2 bases from J, leaving 11 bases between. In nucleotides, the CDR3 is TGTGCCACCTACAGGGCCAACACTGAAGCTTTCTTT. This encodes CATYRANTEAFF. The full variable domain, rest sourced from reference TRBV19 and TRBJ1-1, is DGGITQSPKYLFRKEGQNVTLSCEQNLNHDAMYWYRQDPGQGLRLIYYSQIVNDFQKGDIAEGYSVSREKKESFPLTVTSAQKNPTAFYLCATYRANTEAFFGQGTRLTVV.

V gene TRBV12-5 combines with J gene TRBJ1-2; tentative D call: TRBD1 (6 bases). Trimming left V 3 bases short and J 3 bases short, with 11 bases between. This CDR3 region has 14 residues. The V gene's germline CDR1 is LGHNT and CDR2 FRNRAP. CDR3 DNA: TGTGCTAGTGGTTTAGGGGGATCCTACTATGGCTACACCTTC. Protein: CASGLGGSYYGYTF.

The CDR3 loop is CASSWLARLDTQYF. The CDR3 bases are TGTGCCAGCAGTTGGTTAGCTCGTTTAGATACGCAGTATTTT. The V and J genes are TRBV6-1 and TRBJ2-3; D uncertain. The V gene's germline CDR1 is MNHNS and CDR2 SASEGT. Deletions cut 5 bases from V and 5 bases from J, with 14 bases between. This CDR3 is 14 amino acids long.

This clone was counted between two and nine times. The V gene is TRBV19, the J gene TRBJ2-7, with D perhaps TRBD2 (5 bases). The CDR3 length is 15 residues. Trimming shortened V by 6 bases and J by 2 bases, and 17 bases separated the two germline ends. The germline CDR1 and CDR2 sequences are LNHDA and SQIVND (reference sequence). In DNA form, the CDR3 reads TGTGCCAGTAGATCCTCCGGAGGCCGAACCTACGAGCAGTACTTC. Amino acid sequence: CASRSSGGRTYEQYF.

The rearrangement joins TRBV5-1 to TRBJ1-1; 7 bases map to TRBD1. Looked up from germline, CDR1 is SGHRS and CDR2 is YFSETQ. This CDR3 region has 15 residues. V was pared by 0 bases and J by 7 bases, with 9 bases of the junction left unmatched. DNA of the CDR3: TGCGCCAGCAGCTTGGCAATTTTAGGGGGCGGTGAAGCTTTCTTT. This translates into CASSLAILGGGEAFF. The variable domain in full, completed from reference TRBV5-1 and TRBJ1-1, reads KAGVTQTPRYLIKTRGQQVTLSCSPISGHRSVSWYQQTPGQGLQFLFEYFSETQRNKGNFPGRFSGRQFSNSRSEMNVSTLELGDSALYLCASSLAILGGGEAFFGQGTRLTVV.

This clone was observed a single time. The V call is TRBV12-5, the J call TRBJ1-2; 8 bases match TRBD1. The germline gives CDR1 LGHNT, CDR2 FRNRAP. After removal of 2 bases from V and 7 bases from J, the junction contained 3 bases not matched to a gene. The CDR3 runs 13 residues. CDR3 protein: CASGLSGQGGYTF. DNA of the CDR3: TGTGCTAGTGGTTTGTCCGGACAGGGTGGCTACACCTTC.

The chain employs TRBV3-1 (or the pseudogene TRBV3-2) and TRBJ1-1, with TRBD1 matching 9 bases. Losses at the gene ends were 2 bases for V and 11 bases for J; bases not matched to a gene: 6. Germline values: CDR1 LGHDT, CDR2 YNNKEL (reference sequence). The CDR3 covers 13 residues. This chain's CDR3 is CASSQRGQGTAFF. CDR3 nucleotides: TGTGCCAGCAGCCAAAGGGGACAGGGTACGGCTTTCTTT.

The gene calls are TRBV7-6 and TRBJ1-5; tentatively, D is TRBD1 (5 bases). Trimming pared 6 bases from V and 0 bases from J, leaving 18 bases between. Germline V gene sequence: CDR1 SGHVS, CDR2 FNYEAQ. The CDR3 loop spans 17 amino acids. CDR3 bases: TGTGCCAGCAGTTTTGTGGCGGGGGGATATAGCAATCAGCCCCAGCATTTT. Encoded protein: CASSFVAGGYSNQPQHF.

V is TRBV3-1 (or the pseudogene TRBV3-2) and J is TRBJ1-2; D unclear. Germline values: CDR1 LGHDT, CDR2 YNNKEL (reference sequence). Trimming stripped 0 bases from V and 6 bases from J, with 14 bases between. There are 15 residues in the CDR3. For the CDR3, the DNA is TGTGCCAGCAGCCAAGAACAGTTACTCCCTCATGGCTACACCTTC. The encoded protein is CASSQEQLLPHGYTF.

V usage is TRBV2 and J usage is TRBJ1-3; D uncertain. V lost 5 bases, J lost 0 bases, and 8 bases lay in between. CDR1 is SNHLY, CDR2 FYNNEI, per germline. The CDR3 totals 14 residues. The CDR3 DNA sequence: TGTGCCAGCAGTATAGTGAGCTCTGGAAACACCATATATTTT. Its translation is CASSIVSSGNTIYF.

This chain connects TRBV2 to TRBJ1-5, with 7 bases matching TRBD1. The V and J ends lost 6 bases and 4 bases, in that order; junction bases with no gene match: 12. The CDR3 length is 16 residues. The germline V gene encodes CDR1 SNHLY and CDR2 FYNNEI. CDR3 residues: CASSKETGWSNQPQHF. DNA of the CDR3: TGTGCCAGCAGCAAGGAGACAGGGTGGAGTAATCAGCCCCAGCATTTT.

The genes are TRBV11-2 and TRBJ2-7, with 8 bases matching TRBD1. Per germline, CDR1 SGHAT and CDR2 FQNNGV. The V segment lost 5 bases and the J segment 0 bases; nucleotides outside the gene matches: 9. The CDR3 extends over 16 amino acids. The CDR3, as DNA: TGTGCCAGCAGCCCAAGGACAGGGTTGAGCTCCTACGAGCAGTACTTC. This gives the protein CASSPRTGLSSYEQYF.